The TCR beta chain described here comes from a study of blood T cell repertoires in COVID-19. TCRdb's table, derived via immunoSEQ multiplex PCR, lists solely in-frame clones and lacks some. Of fewer than 100,000 clones listed, about 85% were seen once; the top ten hold 3.8%. The CDR3 has 16 residues. Germline loops: CDR1 SGHVS, CDR2 FNYEAQ. V dropped 3 bases and J dropped 7 bases, with 22 bases sitting between them. V usage is TRBV7-6 and J usage is TRBJ2-7; D perhaps matches TRBD1 (6 bases). The sequenced material came from peripheral blood. This clonotype was sampled from a man aged 60 to 69 with acute or convalescent COVID-19. CDR3 bases: TGTGCCAGCAGCTTGGGGGCTGCTAGAGGGGAGAGAGAGCAGTACTTC. It encodes CASSLGAARGEREQYF.